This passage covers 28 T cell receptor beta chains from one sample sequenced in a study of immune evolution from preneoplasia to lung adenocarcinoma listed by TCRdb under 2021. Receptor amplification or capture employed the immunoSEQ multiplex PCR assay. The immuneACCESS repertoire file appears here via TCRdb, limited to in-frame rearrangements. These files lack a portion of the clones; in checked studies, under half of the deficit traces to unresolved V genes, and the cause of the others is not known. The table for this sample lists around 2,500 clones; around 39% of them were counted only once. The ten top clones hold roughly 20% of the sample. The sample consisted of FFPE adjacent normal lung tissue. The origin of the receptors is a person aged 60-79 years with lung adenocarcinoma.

CDR3: CASSPGYGSSGNTIYF. The CDR3 bases are TGTGCCAGCTCACCAGGTTACGGGAGCTCTGGAAACACCATATATTTT. J is TRBJ1-3 and V is TRBV18; D call uncertain. The CDR3 sequence is 16 residues long. From germline, CDR1 is KGHSH and CDR2 LQKENI. V lost 2 bases and J 0 bases, leaving 11 bases between the germline ends.

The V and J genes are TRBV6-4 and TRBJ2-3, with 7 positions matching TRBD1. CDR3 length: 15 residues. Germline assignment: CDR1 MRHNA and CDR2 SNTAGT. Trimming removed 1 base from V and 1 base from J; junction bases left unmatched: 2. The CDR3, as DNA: TGTGCCAGCAGTGACTTGCAGGGGGGCACAGATACGCAGTATTTT. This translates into CASSDLQGGTDTQYF.

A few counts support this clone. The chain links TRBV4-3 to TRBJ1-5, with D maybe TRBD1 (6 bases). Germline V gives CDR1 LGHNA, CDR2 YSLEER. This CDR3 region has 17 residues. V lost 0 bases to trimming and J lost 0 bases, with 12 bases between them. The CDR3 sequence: CASSQDLRDISNQPQHF. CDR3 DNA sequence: TGCGCCAGCAGCCAAGATCTGAGGGACATTAGCAATCAGCCCCAGCATTTT.

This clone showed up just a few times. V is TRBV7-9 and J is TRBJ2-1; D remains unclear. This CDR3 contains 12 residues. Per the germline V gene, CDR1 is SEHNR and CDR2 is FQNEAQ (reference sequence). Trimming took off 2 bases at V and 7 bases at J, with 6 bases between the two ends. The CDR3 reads CASSLMRNEQFF. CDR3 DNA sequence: TGTGCCAGCAGCTTAATGAGGAATGAGCAGTTCTTC. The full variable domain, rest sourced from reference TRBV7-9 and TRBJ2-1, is DTGVSQNPRHKITKRGQNVTFRCDPISEHNRLYWYRQTLGQGPEFLTYFQNEAQLEKSRLLSDRFSAERPKGSFSTLEIQRTEQGDSAMYLCASSLMRNEQFFGPGTRLTVL.

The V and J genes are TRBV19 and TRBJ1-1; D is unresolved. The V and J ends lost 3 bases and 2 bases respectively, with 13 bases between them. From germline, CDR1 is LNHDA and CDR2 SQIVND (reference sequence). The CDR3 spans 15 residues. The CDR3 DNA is TGTGCCAGTAGTATCGCCGAGGGTTTCAACACTGAAGCTTTCTTT. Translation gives CASSIAEGFNTEAFF.

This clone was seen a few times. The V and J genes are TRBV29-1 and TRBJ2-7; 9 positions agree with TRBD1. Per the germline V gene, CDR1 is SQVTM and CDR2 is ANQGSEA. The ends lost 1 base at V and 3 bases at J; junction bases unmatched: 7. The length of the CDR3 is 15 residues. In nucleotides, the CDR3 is TGCAGCGTTGAAGCATCGGGACAGGGAAACTACGAGCAGTACTTC. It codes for CSVEASGQGNYEQYF.

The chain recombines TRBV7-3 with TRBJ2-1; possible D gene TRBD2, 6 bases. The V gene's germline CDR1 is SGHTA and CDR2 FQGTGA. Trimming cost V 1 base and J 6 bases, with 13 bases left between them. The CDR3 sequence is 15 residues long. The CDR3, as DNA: TGTGCCAGCAGCTTAAGGAGGGGTCAGGCCAATGAGCAGTTCTTC. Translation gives CASSLRRGQANEQFF.

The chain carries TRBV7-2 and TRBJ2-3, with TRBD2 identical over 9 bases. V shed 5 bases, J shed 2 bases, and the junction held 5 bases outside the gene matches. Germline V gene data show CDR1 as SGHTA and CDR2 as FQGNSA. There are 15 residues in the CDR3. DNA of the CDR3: TGTGCCAGCAGCAAATGGACTAGCGCCACAGATACGCAGTATTTT. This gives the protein CASSKWTSATDTQYF. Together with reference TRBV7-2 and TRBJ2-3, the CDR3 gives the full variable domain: GAGVSQSPSNKVTEKGKDVELRCDPISGHTALYWYRQSLGQGLEFLIYFQGNSAPDKSGLPSDRFSAERTGGSVSTLTIQRTQQEDSAVYLCASSKWTSATDTQYFGPGTRLTVL.

CDR3 amino acids: CASSLSSSGYAGELFF. CDR3 DNA sequence: TGTGCCAGCAGCTTAAGTTCATCGGGATACGCCGGGGAGCTGTTTTTT. The rearrangement joins TRBV7-3 to TRBJ2-2; weak D call: TRBD2 (5 bases). This CDR3 has 16 amino acids. Germline CDR1 SGHTA, CDR2 FQGTGA. Trimming left V 1 base short and J 6 bases short, with 15 bases between.

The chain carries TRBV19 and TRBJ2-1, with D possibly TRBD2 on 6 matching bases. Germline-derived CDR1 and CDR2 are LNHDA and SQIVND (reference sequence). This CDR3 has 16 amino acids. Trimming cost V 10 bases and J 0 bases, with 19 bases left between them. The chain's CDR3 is CATKQLSGSSYNEQFF. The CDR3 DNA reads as TGTGCCACCAAGCAGCTTAGCGGAAGCTCCTACAATGAGCAGTTCTTC.

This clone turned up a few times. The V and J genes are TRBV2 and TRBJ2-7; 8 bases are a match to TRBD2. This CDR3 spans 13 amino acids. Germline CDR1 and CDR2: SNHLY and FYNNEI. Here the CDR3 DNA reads TGTGTGCTGCAACTAGCGGCGGGCGGGGAGCAGTACTTC. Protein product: CVLQLAAGGEQYF.

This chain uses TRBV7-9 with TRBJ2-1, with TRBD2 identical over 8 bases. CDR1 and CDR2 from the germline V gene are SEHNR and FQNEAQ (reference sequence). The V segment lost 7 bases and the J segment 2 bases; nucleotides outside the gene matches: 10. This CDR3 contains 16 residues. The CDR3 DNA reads TGTGCCAGCATTCCAACAGCGGGAGTTACCTACAATGAGCAGTTCTTC. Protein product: CASIPTAGVTYNEQFF. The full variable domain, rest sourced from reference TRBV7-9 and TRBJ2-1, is DTGVSQNPRHKITKRGQNVTFRCDPISEHNRLYWYRQTLGQGPEFLTYFQNEAQLEKSRLLSDRFSAERPKGSFSTLEIQRTEQGDSAMYLCASIPTAGVTYNEQFFGPGTRLTVL.

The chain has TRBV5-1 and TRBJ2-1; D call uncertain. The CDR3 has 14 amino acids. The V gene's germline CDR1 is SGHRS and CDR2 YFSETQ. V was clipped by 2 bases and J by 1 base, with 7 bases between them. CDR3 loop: CASSLQVSYNEQFF. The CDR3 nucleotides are TGCGCCAGCAGCTTACAAGTATCCTACAATGAGCAGTTCTTC.

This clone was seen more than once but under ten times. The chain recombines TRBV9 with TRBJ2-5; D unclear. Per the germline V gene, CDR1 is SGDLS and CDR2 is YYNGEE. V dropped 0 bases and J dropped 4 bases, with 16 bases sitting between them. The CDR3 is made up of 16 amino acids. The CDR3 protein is CASSVAGTTPRETQYF. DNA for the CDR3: TGTGCCAGCAGCGTAGCCGGCACGACCCCTAGAGAGACCCAGTACTTC.

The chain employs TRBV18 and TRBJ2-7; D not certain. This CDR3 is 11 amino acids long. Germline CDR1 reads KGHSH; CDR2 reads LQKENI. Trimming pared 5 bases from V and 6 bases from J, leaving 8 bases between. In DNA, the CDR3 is TGTGCCAGCTCATTGGGTAGCGAGCAGTACTTC. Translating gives CASSLGSEQYF.

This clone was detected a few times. The CDR3 loop is CSVPGPKNEAFF. CDR3 nucleotides: TGCAGCGTTCCGGGACCGAAAAACGAAGCTTTCTTT. The chain combines TRBV29-1 with TRBJ1-1; TRBD1 might be the D (5 bases). CDR1 and CDR2 (germline): SQVTM, ANQGSEA. CDR3 size: 12 residues. Trimming took off 5 bases at V and 8 bases at J, with 15 bases between the two ends.

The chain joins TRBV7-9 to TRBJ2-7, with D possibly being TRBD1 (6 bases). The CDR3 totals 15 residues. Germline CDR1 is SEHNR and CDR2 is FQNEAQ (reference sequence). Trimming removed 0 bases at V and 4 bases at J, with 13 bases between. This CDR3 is CASSLALGDKYEQYF. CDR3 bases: TGTGCCAGCAGCTTAGCGCTGGGGGACAAGTACGAGCAGTACTTC.

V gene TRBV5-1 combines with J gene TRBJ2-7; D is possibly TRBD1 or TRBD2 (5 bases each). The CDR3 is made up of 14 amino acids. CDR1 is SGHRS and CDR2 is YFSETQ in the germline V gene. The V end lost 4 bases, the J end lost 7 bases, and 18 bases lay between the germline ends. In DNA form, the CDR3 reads TGCGCCAGCAGCCTCTTAACACCGGGGCGGGAGCAGTACTTC. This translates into CASSLLTPGREQYF. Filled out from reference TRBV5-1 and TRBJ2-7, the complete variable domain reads KAGVTQTPRYLIKTRGQQVTLSCSPISGHRSVSWYQQTPGQGLQFLFEYFSETQRNKGNFPGRFSGRQFSNSRSEMNVSTLELGDSALYLCASSLLTPGREQYFGPGTRLTVT.

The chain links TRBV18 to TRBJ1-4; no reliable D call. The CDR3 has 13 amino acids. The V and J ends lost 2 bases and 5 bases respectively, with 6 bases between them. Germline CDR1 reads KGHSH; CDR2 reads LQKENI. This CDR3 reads CASSPSRNEKLFF. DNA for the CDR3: TGTGCCAGCTCACCATCCCGGAATGAAAAACTGTTTTTT.

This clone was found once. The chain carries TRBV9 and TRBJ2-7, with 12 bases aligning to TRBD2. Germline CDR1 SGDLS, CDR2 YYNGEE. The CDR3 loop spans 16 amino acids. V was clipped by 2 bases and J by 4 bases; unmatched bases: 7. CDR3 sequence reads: CASSVSVTSGSYEQYF. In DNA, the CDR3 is TGTGCCAGCAGCGTCTCCGTGACTAGCGGGAGTTACGAGCAGTACTTC.

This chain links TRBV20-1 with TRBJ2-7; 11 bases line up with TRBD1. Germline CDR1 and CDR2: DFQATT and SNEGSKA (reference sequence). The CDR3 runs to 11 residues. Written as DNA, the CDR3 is TGCAGCCCGGGACAGGGGGGCGAGCAGTACTTC. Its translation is CSPGQGGEQYF.

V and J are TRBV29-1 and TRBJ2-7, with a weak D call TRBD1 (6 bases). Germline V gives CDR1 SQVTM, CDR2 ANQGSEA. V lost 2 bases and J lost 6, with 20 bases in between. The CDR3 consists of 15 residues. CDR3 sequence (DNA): TGCAGCGTTGAAAGGGCACAGGGTCGTCGCCTCGAGCAGTACTTC. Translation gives CSVERAQGRRLEQYF.

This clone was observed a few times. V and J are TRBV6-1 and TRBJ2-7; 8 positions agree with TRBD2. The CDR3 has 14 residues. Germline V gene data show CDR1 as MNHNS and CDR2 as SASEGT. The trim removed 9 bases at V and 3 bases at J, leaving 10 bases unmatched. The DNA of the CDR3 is TGTGCCAGTGCCCGGGAGGGGCCAAACTACGAGCAGTACTTC. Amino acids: CASAREGPNYEQYF.

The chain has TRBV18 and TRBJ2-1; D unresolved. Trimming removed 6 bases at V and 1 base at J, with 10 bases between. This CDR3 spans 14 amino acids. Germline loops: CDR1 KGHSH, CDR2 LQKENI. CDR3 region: CASSPDASYNEQFF. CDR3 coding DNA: TGTGCCAGCTCCCCGGACGCATCCTACAATGAGCAGTTCTTC. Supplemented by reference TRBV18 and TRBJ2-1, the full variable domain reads NAGVMQNPRHLVRRRGQEARLRCSPMKGHSHVYWYRQLPEEGLKFMVYLQKENIIDESGMPKERFSAEFPKEGPSILRIQQVVRGDSAAYFCASSPDASYNEQFFGPGTRLTVL.

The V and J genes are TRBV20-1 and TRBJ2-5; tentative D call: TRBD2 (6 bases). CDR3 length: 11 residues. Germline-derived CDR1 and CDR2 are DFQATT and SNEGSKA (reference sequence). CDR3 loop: CSGGYQETQYF. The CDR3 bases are TGCAGCGGGGGATACCAAGAGACCCAGTACTTC.

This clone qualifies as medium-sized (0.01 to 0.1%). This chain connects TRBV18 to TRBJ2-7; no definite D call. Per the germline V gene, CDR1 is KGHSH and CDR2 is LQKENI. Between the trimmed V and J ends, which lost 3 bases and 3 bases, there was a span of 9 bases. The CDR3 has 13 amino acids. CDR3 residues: CASSPTKDYEQYF. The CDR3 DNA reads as TGTGCCAGCTCACCTACTAAGGACTACGAGCAGTACTTC.

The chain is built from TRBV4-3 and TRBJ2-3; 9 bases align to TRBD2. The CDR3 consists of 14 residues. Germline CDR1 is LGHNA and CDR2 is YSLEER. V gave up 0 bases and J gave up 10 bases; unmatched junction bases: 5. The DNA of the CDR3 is TGCGCCAGCAGCCAAGATCTTGAGCGGGAGGCGCAGTATTTT. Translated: CASSQDLEREAQYF.

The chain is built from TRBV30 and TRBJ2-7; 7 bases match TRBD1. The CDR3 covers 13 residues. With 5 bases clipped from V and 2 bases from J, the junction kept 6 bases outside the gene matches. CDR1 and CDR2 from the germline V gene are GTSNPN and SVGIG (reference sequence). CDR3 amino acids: CAWAGTATYEQYF. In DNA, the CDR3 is TGTGCCTGGGCCGGGACAGCTACCTACGAGCAGTACTTC. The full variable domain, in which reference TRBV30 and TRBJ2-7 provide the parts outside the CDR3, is SQTIHQWPATLVQPVGSPLSLECTVEGTSNPNLYWYRQAAGRGLQLLFYSVGIGQISSEVPQNLSASRPQDRQFILSSKKLLLSDSGFYLCAWAGTATYEQYFGPGTRLTVT.